This TCR beta chain was observed in a study of cytomegalovirus exposure and HLA in healthy donors. Per the germline V gene, CDR1 is GTSNPN and CDR2 is SVGIG (reference sequence). The CDR3 is 13 residues long. The V and J ends lost 0 bases and 4 bases, in that order; junction bases with no gene match: 2. The primer mix had 60 Vbeta and 13 Jbeta primers. Here immunoSEQ multiplex PCR was the method, and the copy in TCRdb shows in-frame clones only, minus some. Here the sample spans more than 110,000 clones, 80% being singletons. The source is a man aged 40-49 years in good health and CMV-seropositive. The rearrangement joins TRBV30 to TRBJ2-7; TRBD2 agrees at 8 bases. Specimen: PBMCs. The CDR3 here is CAWSVRGGYEQYF. The DNA for the CDR3 is TGTGCCTGGAGTGTACGGGGGGGTTACGAGCAGTACTTC.